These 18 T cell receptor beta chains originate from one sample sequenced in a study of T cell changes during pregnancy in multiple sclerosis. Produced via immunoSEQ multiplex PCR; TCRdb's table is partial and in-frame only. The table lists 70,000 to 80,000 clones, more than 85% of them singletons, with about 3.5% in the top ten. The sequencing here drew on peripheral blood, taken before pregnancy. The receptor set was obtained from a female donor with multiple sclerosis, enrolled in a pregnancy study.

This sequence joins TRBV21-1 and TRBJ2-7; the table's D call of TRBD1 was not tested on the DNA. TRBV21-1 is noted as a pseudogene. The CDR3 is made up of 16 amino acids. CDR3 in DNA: TGTGCCAGCAGCAAACCGGGACAGCCAAGCTCCTACGAGCAGTACTTC. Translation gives CASSKPGQPSSYEQYF.

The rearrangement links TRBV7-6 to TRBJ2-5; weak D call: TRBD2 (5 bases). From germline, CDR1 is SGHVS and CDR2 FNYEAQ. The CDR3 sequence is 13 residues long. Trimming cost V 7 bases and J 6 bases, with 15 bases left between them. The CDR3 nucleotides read TGTGCCAGCAAGGACTTGAAAAGGAAGACCCAGTACTTC. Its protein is CASKDLKRKTQYF.

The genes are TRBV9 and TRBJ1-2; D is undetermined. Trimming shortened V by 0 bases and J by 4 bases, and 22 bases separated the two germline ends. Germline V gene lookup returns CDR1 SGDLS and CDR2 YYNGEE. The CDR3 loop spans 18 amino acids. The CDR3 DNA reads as TGTGCCAGCAGCGTAGCTCTAGTACCTGCAGACGTGGGCTATGGCTACACCTTC. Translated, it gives CASSVALVPADVGYGYTF. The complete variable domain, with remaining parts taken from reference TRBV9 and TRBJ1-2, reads DSGVTQTPKHLITATGQRVTLRCSPRSGDLSVYWYQQSLDQGLQFLIQYYNGEERAKGNILERFSAQQFPDLHSELNLSSLELGDSALYFCASSVALVPADVGYGYTFGSGTRLTVV.

The CDR3 bases are TGTGCCAGCAGCTTTGGAGCCTCCCGACAGGGGTACGAGCAGTACTTC. The encoded protein is CASSFGASRQGYEQYF. V and J are TRBV7-9 and TRBJ2-7, with 8 nucleotides matching TRBD1. CDR3 length: 16 residues. After removal of 3 bases from V and 4 bases from J, the junction contained 11 bases not matched to a gene. Germline V gives CDR1 SEHNR, CDR2 FQNEAQ (reference sequence).

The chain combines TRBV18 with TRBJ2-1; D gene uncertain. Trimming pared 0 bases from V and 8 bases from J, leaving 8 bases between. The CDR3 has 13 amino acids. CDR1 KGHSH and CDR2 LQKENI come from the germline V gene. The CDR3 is CASSPPLRDEQFF. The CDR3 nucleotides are TGTGCCAGCTCACCACCGCTCCGCGATGAGCAGTTCTTC.

The CDR3 loop reads CASSSGLGLYEQFF. The CDR3 DNA reads TGTGCCAGTAGTTCGGGACTAGGTCTCTATGAGCAGTTCTTC. J is TRBJ2-1 and V is TRBV19, with 8 bases lining up with TRBD2. V gave up 5 bases and J gave up 8 bases; unmatched junction bases: 8. This CDR3 comprises 14 residues. Germline V lookup: CDR1 LNHDA, CDR2 SQIVND (reference sequence).

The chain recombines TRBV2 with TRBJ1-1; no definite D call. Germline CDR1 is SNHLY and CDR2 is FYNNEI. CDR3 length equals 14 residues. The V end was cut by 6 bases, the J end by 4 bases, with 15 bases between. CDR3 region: CASSPRGRLTEAFF. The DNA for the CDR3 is TGTGCCAGCAGCCCGCGAGGGCGCCTCACTGAAGCTTTCTTT. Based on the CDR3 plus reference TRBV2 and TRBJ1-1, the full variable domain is EPEVTQTPSHQVTQMGQEVILRCVPISNHLYFYWYRQILGQKVEFLVSFYNNEISEKSEIFDDQFSVERPDGSNFTLKIRSTKLEDSAMYFCASSPRGRLTEAFFGQGTRLTVV.

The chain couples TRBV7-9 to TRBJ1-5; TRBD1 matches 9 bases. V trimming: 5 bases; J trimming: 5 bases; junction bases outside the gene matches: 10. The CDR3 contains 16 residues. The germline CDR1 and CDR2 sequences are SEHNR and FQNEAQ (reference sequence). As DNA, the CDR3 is TGTGCCAGCAGCCAGGGAGACAGGGGGACCCATCAGCCCCAGCATTTT. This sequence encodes CASSQGDRGTHQPQHF.

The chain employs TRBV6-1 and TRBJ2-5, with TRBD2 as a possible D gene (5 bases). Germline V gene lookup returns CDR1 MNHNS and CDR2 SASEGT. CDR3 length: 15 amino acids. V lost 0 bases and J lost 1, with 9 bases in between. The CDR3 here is CASSEAVGSQETQYF. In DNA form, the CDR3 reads TGTGCCAGCAGTGAAGCCGTAGGGAGCCAAGAGACCCAGTACTTC.

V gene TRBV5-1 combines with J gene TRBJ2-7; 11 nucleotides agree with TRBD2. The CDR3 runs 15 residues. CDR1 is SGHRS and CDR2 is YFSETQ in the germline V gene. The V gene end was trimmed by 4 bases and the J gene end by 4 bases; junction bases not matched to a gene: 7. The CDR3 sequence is CASSPGIAGGYEQYF. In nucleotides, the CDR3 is TGCGCCAGCAGCCCGGGGATAGCGGGAGGGTACGAGCAGTACTTC. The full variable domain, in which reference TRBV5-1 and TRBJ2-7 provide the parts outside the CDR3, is KAGVTQTPRYLIKTRGQQVTLSCSPISGHRSVSWYQQTPGQGLQFLFEYFSETQRNKGNFPGRFSGRQFSNSRSEMNVSTLELGDSALYLCASSPGIAGGYEQYFGPGTRLTVT.

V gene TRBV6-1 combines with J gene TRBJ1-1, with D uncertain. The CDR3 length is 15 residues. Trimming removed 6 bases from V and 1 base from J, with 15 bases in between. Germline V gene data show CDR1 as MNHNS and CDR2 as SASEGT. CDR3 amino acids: CASRFIMGENTEAFF. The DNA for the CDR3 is TGTGCCAGCAGATTCATAATGGGCGAGAACACTGAAGCTTTCTTT.

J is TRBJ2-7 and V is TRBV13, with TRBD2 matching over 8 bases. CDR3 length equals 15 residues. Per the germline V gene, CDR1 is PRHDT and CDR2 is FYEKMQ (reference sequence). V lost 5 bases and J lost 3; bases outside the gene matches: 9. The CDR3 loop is CASSARTSGNYEQYF. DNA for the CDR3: TGTGCCAGCAGCGCGCGTACTAGCGGAAACTACGAGCAGTACTTC.

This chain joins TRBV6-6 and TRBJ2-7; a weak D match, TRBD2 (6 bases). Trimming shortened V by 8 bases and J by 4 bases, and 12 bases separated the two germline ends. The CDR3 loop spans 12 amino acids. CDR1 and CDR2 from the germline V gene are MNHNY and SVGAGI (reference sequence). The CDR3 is CASGGALYEQYF. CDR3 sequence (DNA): TGTGCCAGCGGAGGGGCGTTATACGAGCAGTACTTC.

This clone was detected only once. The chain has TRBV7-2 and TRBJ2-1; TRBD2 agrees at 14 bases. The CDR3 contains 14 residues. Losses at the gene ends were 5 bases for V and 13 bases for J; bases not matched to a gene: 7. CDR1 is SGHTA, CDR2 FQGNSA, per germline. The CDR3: CASSPTGLAGGQFF. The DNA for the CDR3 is TGTGCCAGCAGCCCAACAGGACTAGCGGGGGGACAGTTCTTC.

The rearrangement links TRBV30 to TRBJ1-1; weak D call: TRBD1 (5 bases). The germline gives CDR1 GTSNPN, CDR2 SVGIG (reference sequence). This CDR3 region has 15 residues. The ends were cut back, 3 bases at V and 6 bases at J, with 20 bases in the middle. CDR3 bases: TGTGCCTGGAGCAGAGACAGTGAGATCCCAGCTGAAGCTTTCTTT. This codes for CAWSRDSEIPAEAFF.

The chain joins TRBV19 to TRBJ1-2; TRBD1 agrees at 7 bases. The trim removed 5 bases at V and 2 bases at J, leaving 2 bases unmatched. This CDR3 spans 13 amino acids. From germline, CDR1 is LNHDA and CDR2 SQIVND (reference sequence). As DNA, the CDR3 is TGTGCCAGTAGTCGACAGGGAAACTATGGCTACACCTTC. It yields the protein CASSRQGNYGYTF.

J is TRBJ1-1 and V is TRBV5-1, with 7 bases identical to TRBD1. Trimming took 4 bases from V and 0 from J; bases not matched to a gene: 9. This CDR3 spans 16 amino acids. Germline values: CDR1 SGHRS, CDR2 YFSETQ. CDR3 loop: CASSTQTGSLNTEAFF. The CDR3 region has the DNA TGCGCCAGCAGCACGCAGACAGGGTCGTTGAACACTGAAGCTTTCTTT.

The CDR3 bases are TGCGCCAGCAGCTCTTGGACAGGGAGCGAGCAGTACTTC. As protein: CASSSWTGSEQYF. This rearrangement joins TRBV5-1 to TRBJ2-7, with 8 bases identical to TRBD1. The CDR3 sequence is 13 residues long. J lost 6 bases, V lost 3 bases, and 5 bases had no gene match. Germline-derived CDR1 and CDR2 are SGHRS and YFSETQ.